The 13 T cell receptor beta chains presented below share a single source sample, sequenced in a study of blood T cells in healthy people across ages (dated by TCRdb to 2013 to 2016). Library preparation used 5' RACE. The sequencer listed for this sample is Illumina HiSeq 2500. A second PCR of roughly 7 to 11 cycles was performed with a sample-barcoded 5' primer and a J-beta primer mix. In TCRdb, the public reads were trimmed at Q25 with fastp and aligned with MiXCR, with productive beta chains retained. Merged by CDR3 protein, the rows form single entries marked with the most common genes and DNA. This sample has approximately 800,000 distinct CDR3 sequences in its table, and around 36% of those were observed once. The ten largest clonotypes hold 13% of the sample. Sequencing was performed on blood. All receptors come from a man in his late teens or twenties in good health.

This clonotype was counted a few times. The V and J genes are TRBV7-9 and TRBJ1-4; 7 bases match TRBD1. Germline lookup yields CDR1 SEHNR and CDR2 FQNEAQ (reference sequence). The J segment lost 11 bases and the V segment lost 5 bases, leaving 5 bases of the junction unmatched. The CDR3 runs to 12 residues. The CDR3 region has the DNA TGTGCCAGCAGCCGAGGGGGCGGTAAACTGTTTTTT. Translated, it gives CASSRGGGKLFF.

This clonotype was counted a few times. The chain links TRBV7-2 to TRBJ2-1; D call uncertain. V was pared by 2 bases and J by 1 base, with 3 bases between. This CDR3 is built from 13 residues. CDR1 is SGHTA and CDR2 is FQGNSA in the germline V gene. Here the CDR3 reads CASSLQSYNEQFF. The CDR3 DNA follows: TGTGCCAGCAGCTTACAGTCCTACAATGAGCAGTTCTTC.

The CDR3 nucleotides read TGCAGTGCTAGAGGGGTCGAGTATGAAAAACTGTTTTTT. Translating it yields CSARGVEYEKLFF. The V gene is TRBV20-1, the J gene TRBJ1-4; D not resolved. The CDR3 length is 13 residues. Germline V CDR1 and CDR2: DFQATT, SNEGSKA (reference sequence). Trimming left V 1 base short and J 6 bases short, with 9 bases between.

The chain carries TRBV7-2 and TRBJ1-2; D unclear. Trimming removed 2 bases from V and 0 bases from J, with 10 bases in between. This CDR3 comprises 15 residues. In germline, CDR1 is SGHTA, CDR2 FQGNSA. This CDR3 is CASSLLTSTNYGYTF. The CDR3 DNA reads TGTGCCAGCAGCTTATTGACATCTACTAACTATGGCTACACCTTC.

This clonotype was found a few times. The rearrangement uses TRBV2 and TRBJ2-1; 7 bases agree with TRBD1. Germline assignment: CDR1 SNHLY and CDR2 FYNNEI. V trimming: 6 bases; J trimming: 7 bases; junction bases outside the gene matches: 6. The CDR3 is made up of 13 amino acids. In DNA form, the CDR3 reads TGTGCCAGCAGAGCCTACAGGGGTAATGAGCAGTTCTTC. It encodes CASRAYRGNEQFF.

Details on this clonotype: A read error may produce the germline difference seen at one junction end. The genes are TRBV18 and TRBJ2-1; 9 nucleotides agree with TRBD1. This CDR3 is 19 amino acids long. In germline, CDR1 is KGHSH, CDR2 LQKENI. This CDR3 is CASSQSRDRVSSSYNKQFF. In DNA, the CDR3 is TGTGCCAGCTCACAATCCCGGGACAGGGTTTCGAGCTCCTACAATAAGCAGTTCTTC.

The chain links TRBV10-3 to TRBJ2-7, with 7 bases that match TRBD1. Trimming at V came to 0 bases and at J to 7 bases, leaving 15 bases not matched to a gene. The CDR3 totals 17 residues. The germline gives CDR1 ENHRY, CDR2 SYGVKD. CDR3 region: CAISESHDRANYNEQYF. The CDR3 DNA reads as TGTGCCATCAGTGAGTCCCACGACAGGGCCAACTACAATGAGCAGTACTTC.

The chain joins TRBV20-1 to TRBJ2-4; tentative D call: TRBD2 (6 bases). From germline, CDR1 is DFQATT and CDR2 SNEGSKA (reference sequence). The V end was cut by 3 bases, the J end by 1 base, with 7 bases between. The CDR3 contains 13 residues. The CDR3 region has the DNA TGCAGTGCTAGTGGGGGGGCCAAAAACATTCAGTACTTC. It translates to CSASGGAKNIQYF.

This clonotype was seen only a few times. The chain has TRBV20-1 and TRBJ1-1; TRBD1 matches at 8 bases. Looked up from germline, CDR1 is DFQATT and CDR2 is SNEGSKA (reference sequence). The CDR3 consists of 14 residues. V shed 7 bases and J 1 base; nucleotides not matched to a gene: 8. CDR3 DNA sequence: TGCAGTGTTCCAGGGGGCCCCTCGAACACTGAAGCTTTCTTT. This translates into CSVPGGPSNTEAFF.

This sequence joins TRBV12-3 or TRBV12-4 and TRBJ2-4; D not resolved. The end of the DNA is better explained by TRBJ2-5, so the J call may be wrong. This CDR3 comprises 14 residues. The CDR3 DNA follows: TGTGCCAGCAACGATAGAAGGCGGCTAGAGACCCAGTACTTC. Protein sequence: CASNDRRRLETQYF.

This clonotype came up many times. This CDR3 reads CSVQGTRTAFF. The CDR3 nucleotides are TGCAGCGTGCAGGGGACCCGAACAGCTTTCTTT. This chain connects TRBV29-1 to TRBJ1-1; D might be TRBD1 (6 bases). Germline V gene lookup returns CDR1 SQVTM and CDR2 ANQGSEA. V was cut by 6 bases and J by 10 bases, with 15 bases left in between. The CDR3 consists of 11 residues.

In this sample, this clonotype turned up a few times. The chain uses TRBV27 and TRBJ2-7; no clear D. Germline loops: CDR1 MNHEY, CDR2 SMNVEV (reference sequence). V was clipped by 2 bases and J by 0 bases, with 14 bases between them. The length of the CDR3 is 16 residues. CDR3 nucleotides: TGTGCCAGCAGTTTAGCTGGGCCGCAGAGCTCCTACGAGCAGTACTTC. This codes for CASSLAGPQSSYEQYF.

This clonotype was seen only a few times. The chain has TRBV25-1 and TRBJ2-5, with 9 bases that match TRBD1. The junction had 11 bases not matched to a gene; V was cut back by 1 base and J by 5 bases. This CDR3 region has 17 residues. Germline loops: CDR1 MGHDK, CDR2 SYGVNS. The CDR3 bases are TGTGCCAGCAGTGAATTTGGAGGGACAGGGTCTCGGGAGACCCAGTACTTC. Translated: CASSEFGGTGSRETQYF.